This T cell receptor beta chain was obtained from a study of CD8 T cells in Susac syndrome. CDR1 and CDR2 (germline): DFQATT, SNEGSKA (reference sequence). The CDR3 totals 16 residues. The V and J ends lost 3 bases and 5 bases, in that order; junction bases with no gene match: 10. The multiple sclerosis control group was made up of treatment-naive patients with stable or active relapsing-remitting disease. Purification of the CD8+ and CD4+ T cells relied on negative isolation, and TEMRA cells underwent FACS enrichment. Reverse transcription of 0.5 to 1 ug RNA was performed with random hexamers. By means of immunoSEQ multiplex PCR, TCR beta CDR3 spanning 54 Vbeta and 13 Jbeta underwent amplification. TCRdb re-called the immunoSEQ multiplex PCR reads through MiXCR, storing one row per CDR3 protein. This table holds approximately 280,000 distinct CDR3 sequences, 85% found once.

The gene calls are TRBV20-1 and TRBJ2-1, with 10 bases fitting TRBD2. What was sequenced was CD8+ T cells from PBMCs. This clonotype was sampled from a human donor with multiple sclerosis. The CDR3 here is CSASYPLAGDHNEQFF. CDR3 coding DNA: TGCAGTGCTAGCTACCCCCTAGCGGGGGACCACAATGAGCAGTTCTTC.